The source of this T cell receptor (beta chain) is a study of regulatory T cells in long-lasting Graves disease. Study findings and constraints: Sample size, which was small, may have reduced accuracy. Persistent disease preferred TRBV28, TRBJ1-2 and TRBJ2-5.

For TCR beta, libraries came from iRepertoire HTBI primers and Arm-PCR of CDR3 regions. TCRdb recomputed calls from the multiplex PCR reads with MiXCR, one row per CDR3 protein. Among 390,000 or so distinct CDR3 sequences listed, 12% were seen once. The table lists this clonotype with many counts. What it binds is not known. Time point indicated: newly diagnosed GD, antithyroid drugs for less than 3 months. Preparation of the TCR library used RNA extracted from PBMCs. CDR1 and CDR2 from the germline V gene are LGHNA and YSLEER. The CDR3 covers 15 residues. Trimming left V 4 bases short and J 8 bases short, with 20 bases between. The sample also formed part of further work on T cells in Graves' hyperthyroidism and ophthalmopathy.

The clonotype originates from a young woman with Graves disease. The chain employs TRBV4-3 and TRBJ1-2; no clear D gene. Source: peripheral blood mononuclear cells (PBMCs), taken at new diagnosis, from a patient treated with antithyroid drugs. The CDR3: CASSPAQKGSGGYTF. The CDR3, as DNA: TGCGCCAGCAGCCCCGCTCAGAAGGGAAGTGGCGGCTACACCTTC.